This T cell receptor (beta chain) was observed in a study of blood T cell repertoires in COVID-19. Participants were aged about 18 to 90 years, lived in over 20 US areas, and enrolled virtually. Regarding this clone: One end of the junction varies from germline; a read error may be responsible.

In the original workflow: Scientists estimated how many nucleated cells there were by amplifying reference gene primers. Libraries were prepared by immunoSEQ multiplex PCR; TCRdb keeps only in-frame clonotypes and omits some of them. The V and J calls and the clone size are those of that table, but D and trimming were determined from the DNA. The sample consists of approximately 150,000 clones, about 86% of them appearing once. The V gene's germline CDR1 is SGHKS and CDR2 YYEKEE (reference sequence). CDR3 size: 18 residues. The rearrangement links TRBV5-5 to TRBJ2-5, with 12 positions matching TRBD2. The receptor comes from a middle-aged man with acute COVID-19. The sequenced sample was PBMCs or T cells enriched from blood (not recorded which). The DNA for the CDR3 is TGTGCCAGCAACTTGGGGGGGCTAGCGGGAGGGCCGGGAGAGACCCAGTACTTC. Protein: CASNLGGLAGGPGETQYF.